This TCR beta chain was profiled in a study of T cells expressing NK-cell markers. Whole-study findings and limits: There remained a lack of clarity about HCMV specificity of expanded NKG2C+ T cell clones.

With regard to this clonotype: The antigen remains unidentified.

From its re-call of the 5' RACE reads, TCRdb lists each CDR3 protein once, without DNA. The sample has 250,000 to 300,000 distinct CDR3 sequences. This receptor was identified in a man aged 18 to 30 in good health. Sample: blood T cells: a sorted CD56 or NKG2C T cell subset, CD4+ or CD8+ T cells, or bulk PBMC T cells (not recorded which).

CDR3 protein: CASSLVGRANTGELFF. This sequence joins TRBV7-2 and TRBJ2-2. CDR3 length equals 16 residues. Germline V gene sequence: CDR1 SGHTA, CDR2 FQGNSA.